This entry is about one TCR beta chain. The assay was immunoSEQ multiplex PCR, and TCRdb's table has in-frame clones only and misses some. Here the sample spans about 260,000 clones, about 81% being singletons. The CDR3 loop spans 15 amino acids. J was trimmed by 7 bases and V by 0 bases; bases with no gene match: 2. CDR1 and CDR2 (germline): SGDLS, YYNGEE. This specimen comes from a study of blood T cell repertoires in COVID-19. The genes are TRBV9 and TRBJ1-6, with TRBD1 matching over 9 bases. What was sequenced was PBMCs or T cells enriched from blood (not recorded which). This TCR came from a man younger than 40 with acute COVID-19. CDR3 loop: CASSVGGTGNSPLHF. The CDR3 DNA is TGTGCCAGCAGCGTAGGTGGGACAGGGAATTCACCCCTCCACTTT.